A selection of T cell receptor beta chains follows, all from one sample in a study of cytomegalovirus exposure and HLA in healthy donors. Assay: immunoSEQ multiplex PCR; the TCRdb copy retains only in-frame clones and omits some. There are more than 85,000 clones in the sample; roughly three quarters occur only once, and roughly 3.2% lies in the top ten. The sample consisted of PBMCs. The receptors derive from a young man in good health and CMV-seronegative. Both conserved end residues are part of each CDR3. The order of the fields is V gene, clone size, D gene, J gene, CDR3 DNA, CDR3 protein. A D gene is named only where the DNA matches it firmly. Rows may omit the clone size; those that give it use once, few, many or a size class.

TRBV7-2	.	TRBD2	TRBJ2-1	TGTGCCAGCAGCTTGACTAGCGTGTCCTACAATGAGCAGTTCTTC	CASSLTSVSYNEQFF
TRBV2	.	.	TRBJ2-1	TGTGCCACCCAATCCTCAATTACATACAATGAGCAGTTCTTC	CATQSSITYNEQFF
TRBV2	.	.	TRBJ2-2	TGTGCCAGCAGTACGGAGAGGTCCATCACCGGGGAGCTGTTTTTT	CASSTERSITGELFF
TRBV7-9	.	TRBD1	TRBJ1-1	TGTGCCAGCAGCCCGGACAGGGGTAAAGGGCCTGAAGCTTTCTTT	CASSPDRGKGPEAFF
TRBV30	.	.	TRBJ1-6	TGTGCCTGGATTACAGACCCATCACCCCTCCACTTT	CAWITDPSPLHF
TRBV4-3	.	.	TRBJ1-4	TGCGCCAGCAGCCAAGCGACAACAACTAATGAAAAACTGTTTTTT	CASSQATTTNEKLFF
TRBV5-4	once	TRBD1	TRBJ2-7	TGTGCCAGCAGCTTGGTGGGGACAGTCACCTACGAGCAGTACTTC	CASSLVGTVTYEQYF
TRBV4-2	.	TRBD1	TRBJ2-3	TGTGCCAGCAGCTATAAGACAGGGGAGACAGATACGCAGTATTTT	CASSYKTGETDTQYF
TRBV19	.	.	TRBJ2-3	TGTGCCAGCCGGACAGAGAGCCGCACAGATACGCAGTATTTT	CASRTESRTDTQYF
TRBV5-5	.	TRBD2	TRBJ2-3	TGTGCCAGCAGCTTGTGGGGGACTAGCGGGAGTGTGGATACGCAGTATTTT	CASSLWGTSGSVDTQYF
TRBV6-4	.	TRBD2	TRBJ2-7	TGTGCCAGTTCCCGGGAGGGGGGCTACGAGCAGTACTTC	CASSREGGYEQYF
TRBV4-3	.	.	TRBJ2-4	TGCGCCAGCAGCCAAGACAACCAGGGCCAAAACATTCAGTACTTC	CASSQDNQGQNIQYF
TRBV15	few	.	TRBJ1-5	TGTGCCACCAGCAGAGACCGAGGGGGGGCTAATCAGCCCCAGCATTTT	CATSRDRGGANQPQHF
TRBV21-1	once	.	TRBJ2-5	TGTGCCAGCAGCAAAGAGGCGGAACCGACGAAACAAGAGACCCAGTACTTC	CASSKEAEPTKQETQYF
TRBV2	.	.	TRBJ2-1	TGTGCCAGCTCCTCAGCGGGTGCCACCTACAATGAGCAGTTCTTC	CASSSAGATYNEQFF
TRBV14	.	TRBD1	TRBJ2-1	TGTGCCAGCAGCCGCACCCTGGGACAGGGGGTTTATGAGCAGTTCTTC	CASSRTLGQGVYEQFF
TRBV28	.	.	TRBJ1-2	TGTGCCAGCAGTTTGTCCGGGGTGTCCTATGGCTGCACCTTC	CASSLSGVSYGCTF
TRBV9	.	.	TRBJ2-7	TGTGCCAGCAGCGTAGGAGCGGGCAGGGACTACGAGCAGTACTTC	CASSVGAGRDYEQYF
TRBV28	.	.	TRBJ1-3	TGTGCCAGCAGTGCGGACAACTCTGGAAACACCATATATTTT	CASSADNSGNTIYF
TRBV7-2	.	.	TRBJ2-7	TGTGCCAGCAGCTTAAACACGGGAAGGAACGAGCGGTACTTC	CASSLNTGRNERYF
TRBV2	.	.	TRBJ2-1	TGTGCCAGCAGTGAGTACGGTCCCAATGAGCAGTTCTTC	CASSEYGPNEQFF
TRBV29-1	.	.	TRBJ2-5	TGCAGCGTTGAGAAGGCCAACGGGGGGACCCAGTACTTC	CSVEKANGGTQYF
TRBV13	.	.	TRBJ2-7	TGTGCCAGCAGCTTAGAGGAGGACGAGCAGTACTTC	CASSLEEDEQYF
TRBV18	.	.	TRBJ2-7	TGTGCCAGCTCGGCGGACTCAATAGCCTACGAGCAGTACTTC	CASSADSIAYEQYF
TRBV5-1	few	TRBD2	TRBJ2-1	TGCGCCAGCAGCTACTACCCGGGACTAGCGGGAGGGACGAGCTCCTACAATGAGCAGTTCTTC	CASSYYPGLAGGTSSYNEQFF
TRBV6-6	few	TRBD2	TRBJ2-1	TGTGCCAGCAGTTACAGGACTAGCGATGAGCAGTTCTTC	CASSYRTSDEQFF
TRBV5-1	.	TRBD1	TRBJ1-3	TGCGCCAGCAGCACTGGACAGGCCGTATCTGGAAACACCATATATTTT	CASSTGQAVSGNTIYF
TRBV4-3	.	.	TRBJ2-5	TGCGCCAGCACCCATAAGCCGTCTATTCAAGAGACCCAGTACTTC	CASTHKPSIQETQYF
TRBV6-6	.	.	TRBJ1-1	TGTGCCAGCACAAACCCAGGCAGGGGTAGGCCTGAAGCTTTCTTT	CASTNPGRGRPEAFF
TRBV4-2	.	TRBD2	TRBJ2-1	TGTGCCAGCAGCCAAGATTGGGCGGGAGAAAAGTTCTTC	CASSQDWAGEKFF
TRBV30	.	.	TRBJ2-4	TGTGCCTGGGCAGGGAAGACCAATGTAACCAAAAACATTCAGTACTTC	CAWAGKTNVTKNIQYF
TRBV2	.	.	TRBJ2-4	TGTGCCAGCAGTGTCTCACCCGGCATTCAGTACTTC	CASSVSPGIQYF
TRBV5-1	once	TRBD1	TRBJ1-5	TGCGCCAGCAGCTTGGCAGGGGGCGGCAATCAGCCCCAGCATTTT	CASSLAGGGNQPQHF
TRBV7-2	.	TRBD1	TRBJ2-7	TGTGCCAGCAGCTCGACAGGGTACGAGCAGTACTTC	CASSSTGYEQYF
TRBV30	few	TRBD1	TRBJ1-2	TGTGCCTGGGTCAACAGGGGGCGCTTCTATGGCTACACCTTC	CAWVNRGRFYGYTF
TRBV4-2	.	TRBD2	TRBJ2-1	TGTGCCAGCAGCCGAATACTGGGACTAGCGGCTTACAATGAGCAGTTCTTC	CASSRILGLAAYNEQFF
TRBV28	.	.	TRBJ1-5	TGTGCCAGCATCAGTCCGCCTATGGGGCTGGATCAGCCCCAGCATTTT	CASISPPMGLDQPQHF
TRBV28	.	TRBD1	TRBJ1-5	TGTGCCAGCAGCCACGGACAGGGGGTCTGGCCCCAGCATTTT	CASSHGQGVWPQHF
TRBV5-6	.	.	TRBJ2-7	TGTGCCAGCAGCCTCCAGACAGACGAGCAGTACTTC	CASSLQTDEQYF
TRBV7-2	.	TRBD1	TRBJ2-1	TGTGCCAGCAGCTTACGGGACAGGGGATCCTACAATGAGCAGTTCTTC	CASSLRDRGSYNEQFF
TRBV2	.	.	TRBJ2-4	TGTGCCAGCAGTGAACGGGGGGCCCGTCAGTACTTC	CASSERGARQYF
TRBV30	.	.	TRBJ2-7	TGTGCCTGGAGTGTCCCCAGCGGCCCCCGTGAATTC	CAWSVPSGPREF